This record covers a single T cell receptor (beta chain). These data are taken from a study of blood T cells in healthy people across ages. A second PCR of about 7 to 11 cycles used a sample-barcoded 5' primer and a J-beta primer mix. A single record per CDR3 protein comes from TCRdb applying MiXCR to the 5' RACE reads. The sample has some 800,000 distinct CDR3 sequences, approximately 44% seen once. Trimming stripped 2 bases from V and 4 bases from J, with 13 bases between. CDR3 size: 15 residues. From germline, CDR1 is SGHKS and CDR2 YYEKEE (reference sequence). The V and J genes are TRBV5-5 and TRBJ1-5; D remains ambiguous. The sample taken for sequencing was blood. The clonotype was recovered from a man aged 55 to 70 in good health. This CDR3 is CASSFTGSSNQPQHF. The DNA of the CDR3 is TGTGCCAGCAGCTTTACCGGTAGCAGTAATCAGCCCCAGCATTTT.